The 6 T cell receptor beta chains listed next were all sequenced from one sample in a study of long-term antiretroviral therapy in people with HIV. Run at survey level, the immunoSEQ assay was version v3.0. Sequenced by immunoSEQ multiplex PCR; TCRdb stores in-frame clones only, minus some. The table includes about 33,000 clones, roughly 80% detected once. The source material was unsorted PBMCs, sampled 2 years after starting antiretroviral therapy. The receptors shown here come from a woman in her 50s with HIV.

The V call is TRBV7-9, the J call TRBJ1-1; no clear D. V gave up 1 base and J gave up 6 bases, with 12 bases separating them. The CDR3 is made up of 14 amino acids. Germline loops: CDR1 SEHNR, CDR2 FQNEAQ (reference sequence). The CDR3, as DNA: TGTGCCAGCAGCTTAGGCGGGAACCAGGCTGAAGCTTTCTTT. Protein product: CASSLGGNQAEAFF. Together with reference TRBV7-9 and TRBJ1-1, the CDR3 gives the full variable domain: DTGVSQNPRHKITKRGQNVTFRCDPISEHNRLYWYRQTLGQGPEFLTYFQNEAQLEKSRLLSDRFSAERPKGSFSTLEIQRTEQGDSAMYLCASSLGGNQAEAFFGQGTRLTVV.

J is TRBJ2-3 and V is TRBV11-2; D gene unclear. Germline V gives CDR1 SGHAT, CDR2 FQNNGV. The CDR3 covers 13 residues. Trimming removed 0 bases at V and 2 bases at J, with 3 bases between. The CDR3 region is CASSLDLTDTQYF. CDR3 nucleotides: TGTGCCAGCAGCTTAGACCTCACAGATACGCAGTATTTT.

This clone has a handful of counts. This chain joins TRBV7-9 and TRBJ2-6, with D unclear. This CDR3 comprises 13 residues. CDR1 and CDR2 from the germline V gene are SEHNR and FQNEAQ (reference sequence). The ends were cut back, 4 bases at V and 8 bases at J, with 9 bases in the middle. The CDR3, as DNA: TGTGCCAGCAGCTCCCCCATCTCCAACGTCCTGACTTTC. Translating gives CASSSPISNVLTF.

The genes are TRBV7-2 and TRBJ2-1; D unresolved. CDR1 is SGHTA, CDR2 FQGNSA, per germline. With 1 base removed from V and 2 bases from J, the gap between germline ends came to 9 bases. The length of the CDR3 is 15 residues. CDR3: CASSLGGTTYNEQFF. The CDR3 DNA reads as TGTGCCAGCAGCTTAGGAGGCACAACCTACAATGAGCAGTTCTTC.

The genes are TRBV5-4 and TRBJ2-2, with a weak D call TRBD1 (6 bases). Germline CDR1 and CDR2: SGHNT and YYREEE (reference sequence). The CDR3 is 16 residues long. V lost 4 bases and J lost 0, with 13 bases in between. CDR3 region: CASSPRTASNTGELFF. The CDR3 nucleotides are TGTGCCAGCAGCCCAAGGACAGCCTCGAACACCGGGGAGCTGTTTTTT.

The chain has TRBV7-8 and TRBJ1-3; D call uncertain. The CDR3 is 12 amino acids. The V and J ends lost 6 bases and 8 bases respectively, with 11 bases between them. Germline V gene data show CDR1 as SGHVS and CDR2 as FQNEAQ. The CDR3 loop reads CASSLLRDTIYF. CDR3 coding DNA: TGTGCCAGCAGTCTTTTACGGGACACCATATATTTT.